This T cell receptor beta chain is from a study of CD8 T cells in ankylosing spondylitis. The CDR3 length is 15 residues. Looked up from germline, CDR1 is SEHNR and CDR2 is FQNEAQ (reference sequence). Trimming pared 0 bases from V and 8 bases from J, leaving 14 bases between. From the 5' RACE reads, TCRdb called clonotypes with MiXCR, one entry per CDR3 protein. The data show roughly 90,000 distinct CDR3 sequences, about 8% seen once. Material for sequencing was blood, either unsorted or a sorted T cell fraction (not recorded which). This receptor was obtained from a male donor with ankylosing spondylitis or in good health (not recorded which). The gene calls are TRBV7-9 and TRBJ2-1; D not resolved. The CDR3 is CASSLAGPHSDEQFF. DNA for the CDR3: TGTGCCAGCAGCTTAGCGGGCCCTCACTCGGATGAGCAGTTCTTC.